This passage covers 27 T cell receptor beta chains from one sample sequenced in a study of radiation and T cells in renal cell carcinoma. Time point defined: blood 4 weeks post-SBRT, at nephrectomy. Documented treatment: 15 Gy SBRT to primary tumor, nephrectomy 4 weeks later. Some clones are missing from TCRdb's copy, which holds only in-frame ones; the method was immunoSEQ multiplex PCR. This sample has 150,000 to 200,000 clones, with around 89% found just once. This sample comprised blood, obtained from a patient whose treatment included radiotherapy and nephrectomy. These receptor sequences come from a woman between 45 and 60 years old with renal cell carcinoma.

This clone has more than one count but fewer than ten. This chain uses TRBV5-1 with TRBJ2-2; D gene ambiguous. Trimming shortened V by 0 bases and J by 1 base, and 4 bases separated the two germline ends. Germline lookup yields CDR1 SGHRS and CDR2 YFSETQ. The length of the CDR3 is 14 residues. This CDR3 is CASSLEGNTGELFF. CDR3 bases: TGCGCCAGCAGCTTGGAGGGGAACACCGGGGAGCTGTTTTTT. The full variable domain, completed using reference TRBV5-1 and TRBJ2-2, is KAGVTQTPRYLIKTRGQQVTLSCSPISGHRSVSWYQQTPGQGLQFLFEYFSETQRNKGNFPGRFSGRQFSNSRSEMNVSTLELGDSALYLCASSLEGNTGELFFGEGSRLTVL.

The genes are TRBV19 and TRBJ1-1, with D perhaps TRBD1 (6 bases). V was trimmed by 5 bases and J by 8 bases, leaving 12 bases between them. The CDR3 is made up of 12 amino acids. Per the germline V gene, CDR1 is LNHDA and CDR2 is SQIVND (reference sequence). The CDR3, as DNA: TGTGCCAGTAGTGGGGGGCCTATAGAAGCTTTCTTT. This sequence encodes CASSGGPIEAFF.

The chain combines TRBV2 with TRBJ1-5; 9 bases are shared with TRBD1. CDR1 is SNHLY and CDR2 is FYNNEI in the germline V gene. After removal of 5 bases from V and 3 bases from J, the junction contained 5 bases not matched to a gene. The CDR3 sequence is 15 residues long. The CDR3 nucleotides are TGTGCCAGCAGTAGACGGACAGGGGCCAATCAGCCCCAGCATTTT. This translates into CASSRRTGANQPQHF.

The chain links TRBV7-3 to TRBJ2-1, with 8 bases matching TRBD1. With V trimmed by 3 bases and J by 2 bases, 3 bases remained unmatched. There are 15 residues in the CDR3. Germline V lookup: CDR1 SGHTA, CDR2 FQGTGA. The CDR3 DNA is TGTGCCAGCAGCTTCCACAGGGGGGCCTACAATGAGCAGTTCTTC. Translating it yields CASSFHRGAYNEQFF.

This clone turned up a few times. J is TRBJ2-7 and V is TRBV7-2; no clear D gene. This CDR3 is built from 13 residues. Germline V CDR1 and CDR2: SGHTA, FQGNSA. Trimming removed 6 bases at V and 0 bases at J, with 9 bases between. The CDR3 region is CASSSQSSYEQYF. CDR3 DNA: TGTGCCAGCAGTTCCCAGAGCTCCTACGAGCAGTACTTC.

This chain uses TRBV5-6 with TRBJ1-1; D is undetermined. The CDR3 loop spans 13 amino acids. Germline assignment: CDR1 SGHDT and CDR2 YYEEEE. V dropped 3 bases and J dropped 6 bases, with 12 bases sitting between them. As DNA, the CDR3 is TGTGCCAGCAGCTCCGATTTATGGGCTGAAGCTTTCTTT. Protein: CASSSDLWAEAFF.

This rearrangement joins TRBV5-4 to TRBJ1-6; 9 positions agree with TRBD1. The junction had 5 bases not matched to a gene; V was cut back by 4 bases and J by 0 bases. This CDR3 has 17 residues. Germline V lookup: CDR1 SGHNT, CDR2 YYREEE (reference sequence). The DNA of the CDR3 is TGTGCCAGCAGCACAGGACAGGGGAGCTCCTATAATTCACCCCTCCACTTT. This gives the protein CASSTGQGSSYNSPLHF.

This clone was seen more than once but under ten times. This chain joins TRBV19 and TRBJ2-2; D call uncertain. Per the germline V gene, CDR1 is LNHDA and CDR2 is SQIVND (reference sequence). The CDR3 contains 12 residues. V lost 4 bases and J lost 7, with 7 bases in between. The CDR3 nucleotides are TGTGCCAGTAGTACCCAGGTCGGGGAGCTGTTTTTT. Its translation: CASSTQVGELFF. Full variable domain (remainder filled in from reference TRBV19 and TRBJ2-2): DGGITQSPKYLFRKEGQNVTLSCEQNLNHDAMYWYRQDPGQGLRLIYYSQIVNDFQKGDIAEGYSVSREKKESFPLTVTSAQKNPTAFYLCASSTQVGELFFGEGSRLTVL.

V is TRBV28 and J is TRBJ2-5; tentatively, D is TRBD2 (5 bases). CDR3 size: 13 residues. Germline V gene data show CDR1 as MDHEN and CDR2 as SYDVKM. Between the trimmed V and J ends, which lost 3 bases and 2 bases, there was a span of 7 bases. This CDR3 reads CASSFGDQETQYF. The CDR3, as DNA: TGTGCCAGCAGTTTCGGGGATCAAGAGACCCAGTACTTC.

The CDR3 here is CASSPGQGSNQPQHF. The DNA for the CDR3 is TGTGCCAGCTCCCCTGGACAGGGGAGCAATCAGCCCCAGCATTTT. The chain combines TRBV18 with TRBJ1-5; TRBD1 agrees at 9 bases. The V gene end was trimmed by 6 bases and the J gene end by 1 base; junction bases not matched to a gene: 4. The CDR3 is made up of 15 amino acids. CDR1 and CDR2 from the germline V gene are KGHSH and LQKENI.

The chain has TRBV7-9 and TRBJ1-4, with D possibly being TRBD1 (5 bases). The CDR3 runs 14 residues. Germline lookup yields CDR1 SEHNR and CDR2 FQNEAQ (reference sequence). V lost 2 bases, J lost 6 bases, and 10 bases lay in between. As DNA, the CDR3 is TGTGCCAGCAGCTTACAAGGGACGGATGAAAAACTGTTTTTT. Amino acid sequence: CASSLQGTDEKLFF.

This clone has only one observation. The chain combines TRBV6-1 with TRBJ2-3, with a possible D match to TRBD2 (6 bases). The CDR3 is made up of 15 amino acids. V shed 8 bases and J shed 0 bases, with 15 bases lying between them. Germline loops: CDR1 MNHNS, CDR2 SASEGT. CDR3 loop: CASGPIGTSTDTQYF. CDR3 DNA sequence: TGTGCCAGCGGGCCCATCGGGACTAGCACAGATACGCAGTATTTT.

This CDR3 reads CASTDSHPNYGYTF. In DNA, the CDR3 is TGTGCCAGCACGGACAGCCATCCTAACTATGGCTACACCTTC. The genes are TRBV19 and TRBJ1-2, with a tentative D call TRBD1 (6 bases). The CDR3 has 14 residues. Germline CDR1 is LNHDA and CDR2 is SQIVND (reference sequence). V was cut by 9 bases and J by 0 bases, with 14 bases left in between. The full variable domain, its missing parts supplied by reference TRBV19 and TRBJ1-2, is DGGITQSPKYLFRKEGQNVTLSCEQNLNHDAMYWYRQDPGQGLRLIYYSQIVNDFQKGDIAEGYSVSREKKESFPLTVTSAQKNPTAFYLCASTDSHPNYGYTFGSGTRLTVV.

The chain is built from TRBV4-3 and TRBJ1-2; D gene uncertain. The CDR3 spans 15 residues. The V gene's germline CDR1 is LGHNA and CDR2 YSLEER. V lost 0 bases to trimming and J lost 4 bases, with 12 bases between them. The CDR3 is CASSQDIGQSYGYTF. The CDR3, as DNA: TGCGCCAGCAGCCAAGATATAGGGCAGTCCTATGGCTACACCTTC.

The rearrangement links TRBV9 to TRBJ2-7; 9 nucleotides match TRBD2. CDR1 and CDR2 from the germline V gene are SGDLS and YYNGEE. This CDR3 spans 15 amino acids. The ends lost 2 bases at V and 0 bases at J; junction bases unmatched: 3. The CDR3 protein is CASSVLAGASYEQYF. The CDR3 DNA is TGTGCCAGCAGCGTCTTAGCGGGGGCCTCCTACGAGCAGTACTTC.

The chain joins TRBV5-5 to TRBJ1-2, with unresolved D. Germline CDR1 reads SGHKS; CDR2 reads YYEKEE (reference sequence). V dropped 3 bases and J dropped 7 bases, with 22 bases sitting between them. The CDR3 runs 16 residues. The CDR3 DNA is TGTGCCAGCAGCTGGGATTTGCCGGAGATCTCGGGTGGCTACACCTTC. The encoded protein is CASSWDLPEISGGYTF.

The genes are TRBV5-5 and TRBJ2-1; the D call may be TRBD1 or TRBD2 (5 bases each). This CDR3 is built from 14 residues. From germline, CDR1 is SGHKS and CDR2 YYEKEE (reference sequence). The V gene lost 0 bases and the J gene lost 5 bases, with 9 bases spanning the gap. The CDR3 DNA reads as TGTGCCAGCAGCTTGGTAGGGACCGACAATGAGCAGTTCTTC. Protein: CASSLVGTDNEQFF.

The chain joins TRBV5-1 to TRBJ2-7; unclear D gene. Germline-derived CDR1 and CDR2 are SGHRS and YFSETQ. V was shortened by 0 bases and J by 3 bases, with 13 bases between the two germline ends. CDR3 length: 15 amino acids. The CDR3 protein is CASSLGFAGDYEQYF. The CDR3, as DNA: TGCGCCAGCAGCTTGGGGTTTGCCGGAGACTACGAGCAGTACTTC.

This clone was observed a single time. In DNA, the CDR3 is TGTGCCAGCAGCGCCTGGGTGGCGGCTGAAGCTTTCTTT. It specifies CASSAWVAAEAFF. V is TRBV7-9 and J is TRBJ1-1, with D hard to call. The V end lost 5 bases, the J end lost 6 bases, and 13 bases lay between the germline ends. CDR1 and CDR2 (germline): SEHNR, FQNEAQ (reference sequence). This CDR3 has 13 amino acids.

CDR3 in DNA: TGTGCCAGCAGCCTACCGGGACTAGGGGTCGGGGAGCTGTTTTTT. Protein sequence: CASSLPGLGVGELFF. The genes are TRBV7-8 and TRBJ2-2, with 8 positions matching TRBD2. The germline V gene has CDR1 SGHVS and CDR2 FQNEAQ. This CDR3 spans 15 amino acids. V lost 5 bases to trimming and J lost 7 bases; unmatched junction nucleotides: 9.

Here the CDR3 reads CASSVTGEIEQYF. The CDR3 bases are TGTGCCAGCAGCGTGACTGGTGAGATCGAGCAGTACTTC. This chain joins TRBV5-5 and TRBJ2-7; no reliable D call. The CDR3 is 13 residues long. Germline values: CDR1 SGHKS, CDR2 YYEKEE (reference sequence). V lost 4 bases and J 6 bases, leaving 14 bases between the germline ends.

This clone was recorded only once. The chain has TRBV19 and TRBJ1-1; no definite D call. This CDR3 is built from 14 residues. Germline V gene sequence: CDR1 LNHDA, CDR2 SQIVND (reference sequence). With 5 bases removed from V and 5 bases from J, the gap between germline ends came to 15 bases. The DNA of the CDR3 is TGTGCCAGTAGTTTTTTGGGAGGGATAACTGAAGCTTTCTTT. This sequence encodes CASSFLGGITEAFF.

The chain employs TRBV5-6 and TRBJ1-2; 9 bases fit TRBD1. Germline values: CDR1 SGHDT, CDR2 YYEEEE. The V segment lost 5 bases and the J segment 3 bases; nucleotides outside the gene matches: 14. CDR3 length equals 17 residues. CDR3 in DNA: TGTGCCAGCAGGATTACAGGGGGCGGTAACGTCTACTATGGCTACACCTTC. Translated, it gives CASRITGGGNVYYGYTF.

This clone appeared once. V is TRBV5-1 and J is TRBJ1-4; possible D gene TRBD1, 5 bases. Deletions cut 2 bases from V and 7 bases from J, with 12 bases between. Per the germline V gene, CDR1 is SGHRS and CDR2 is YFSETQ. The CDR3 spans 14 residues. DNA for the CDR3: TGCGCCAGCAGCTTAGCCCAGGGCGGTGAAAAACTGTTTTTT. Translated, it gives CASSLAQGGEKLFF. The entire variable domain, with the rest obtained from reference TRBV5-1 and TRBJ1-4, is as follows: KAGVTQTPRYLIKTRGQQVTLSCSPISGHRSVSWYQQTPGQGLQFLFEYFSETQRNKGNFPGRFSGRQFSNSRSEMNVSTLELGDSALYLCASSLAQGGEKLFFGSGTQLSVL.

The chain has TRBV18 and TRBJ2-1; 10 bases fit TRBD2. The J segment lost 5 bases and the V segment lost 5 bases, leaving 3 bases of the junction unmatched. The germline gives CDR1 KGHSH, CDR2 LQKENI. The CDR3 sequence is 14 residues long. Here the CDR3 reads CASSVAGGHNEQFF. The CDR3, as DNA: TGTGCCAGCTCAGTAGCGGGGGGCCACAATGAGCAGTTCTTC. Looking up the rest from reference TRBV18 and TRBJ2-1 gives the full variable domain: NAGVMQNPRHLVRRRGQEARLRCSPMKGHSHVYWYRQLPEEGLKFMVYLQKENIIDESGMPKERFSAEFPKEGPSILRIQQVVRGDSAAYFCASSVAGGHNEQFFGPGTRLTVL.

This clone appeared a few times. This chain uses TRBV14 with TRBJ2-5; D remains unclear. The ends were cut back, 9 bases at V and 1 base at J, with 3 bases in the middle. CDR1 and CDR2 (germline): SGHDN, FVKESK. The length of the CDR3 is 10 residues. In DNA form, the CDR3 reads TGTGCCAGGACCCAAGAGACCCAGTACTTC. Residues: CARTQETQYF.

The rearrangement links TRBV18 to TRBJ2-1; D is unclear. CDR1 is KGHSH, CDR2 LQKENI, per germline. This CDR3 is built from 13 residues. V lost 3 bases to trimming and J lost 9 bases, with 12 bases between them. In nucleotides, the CDR3 is TGTGCCAGCTCACCCGACCTTGGCGGTGAGCAGTTCTTC. Its protein product is CASSPDLGGEQFF.